These 7 T cell receptor beta chains share one sample of origin, sequenced in a study of response to subunit inactivated influenza vaccine. MiXCR was run by TCRdb on the RT-PCR reads, yielding one entry per CDR3 protein. The table includes roughly 540,000 distinct CDR3 sequences, around a quarter detected once. These data are also associated with another study on T cells expressing NK-cell markers. As that study records: Researchers built TCR beta cDNA using 5'RACE template switching with UMIs.

Here the sequenced sample was CD4+ T cells sorted from PBMCs, taken 11 to 12 days after vaccination. These receptors originate from a man between 50 and 59 years old who received an inactivated influenza vaccine.

The chain joins TRBV23-1 to TRBJ1-5; D gene unclear. TRBV23-1 is known as an ORF, though its function is uncertain. Trimming removed 2 bases from V and 3 bases from J, with 8 bases in between. The length of the CDR3 is 14 residues. CDR3 region: CASSQSRYNQPQHF. The DNA for the CDR3 is TGCGCCAGCAGTCAAAGCAGGTACAATCAGCCCCAGCATTTT.

This chain joins TRBV7-2 and TRBJ2-2; 8 nucleotides match TRBD1. CDR3 length: 15 amino acids. Losses at the gene ends were 5 bases for V and 4 bases for J; bases not matched to a gene: 6. Germline assignment: CDR1 SGHTA and CDR2 FQGNSA. The CDR3 DNA reads TGTGCCAGCAGCGTCGACAGGGGCGGCACCGGGGAGCTGTTTTTT. Translated: CASSVDRGGTGELFF.

This clonotype was found a few times. V is TRBV27 and J is TRBJ2-3; TRBD2 might be the D (6 bases). V lost 1 base and J 1 base, leaving 15 bases between the germline ends. Germline V CDR1 and CDR2: MNHEY, SMNVEV (reference sequence). The CDR3 covers 17 residues. Written as DNA, the CDR3 is TGTGCCAGCAGTTTATTGGTGTCGGGGGTTGGCACAGATACGCAGTATTTT. It encodes CASSLLVSGVGTDTQYF.

This clonotype turned up a few times. The chain recombines TRBV11-1 with TRBJ1-2; weak D call: TRBD1 (5 bases). With 4 bases removed from V and 0 bases from J, the gap between germline ends came to 21 bases. This CDR3 is built from 18 residues. Germline V gene data show CDR1 as SGHAT and CDR2 as FQDESV (reference sequence). The DNA for the CDR3 is TGTGCCAGCAGCTCCTCTGGGGCATATGGAACCTCTAACTATGGCTACACCTTC. This encodes CASSSSGAYGTSNYGYTF.

The V call is TRBV20-1, the J call TRBJ2-7; TRBD1 matches at 9 bases. CDR1 and CDR2 from the germline V gene are DFQATT and SNEGSKA (reference sequence). The CDR3 contains 14 residues. J was trimmed by 1 base and V by 3 bases; bases with no gene match: 4. The CDR3 sequence is CSASGGQGSYEQYF. In DNA form, the CDR3 reads TGCAGTGCTAGCGGGGGACAGGGATCCTACGAGCAGTACTTC.

This clonotype was observed once. The chain carries TRBV7-9 and TRBJ2-3; possible D gene TRBD2, 5 bases. Germline V gene sequence: CDR1 SEHNR, CDR2 FQNEAQ (reference sequence). The CDR3 runs to 15 residues. Trimming took off 5 bases at V and 2 bases at J, with 14 bases between the two ends. Written as DNA, the CDR3 is TGTGCCAGCAGCGCACGGAGCGGAACCACAGATACGCAGTATTTT. The encoded protein is CASSARSGTTDTQYF. The whole variable domain, remainder taken from reference TRBV7-9 and TRBJ2-3, is DTGVSQNPRHKITKRGQNVTFRCDPISEHNRLYWYRQTLGQGPEFLTYFQNEAQLEKSRLLSDRFSAERPKGSFSTLEIQRTEQGDSAMYLCASSARSGTTDTQYFGPGTRLTVL.

The V gene is TRBV20-1, the J gene TRBJ1-1, with 9 bases matching TRBD1. The CDR3 spans 13 residues. V lost 5 bases, J lost 4 bases, and 5 bases stayed unmatched. The germline CDR1 and CDR2 sequences are DFQATT and SNEGSKA (reference sequence). In DNA, the CDR3 is TGCAGTGCTCCTCGACAGGGGGGCACTGAAGCTTTCTTT. Amino acids: CSAPRQGGTEAFF.